This T cell receptor (beta chain) was recorded in a study of T cells and Merkel cell carcinoma outcomes. Study-wide findings and caveats: Reportedly, T-cell repertoire with density predicts Merkel cell carcinoma outcomes.

The CDR3 sequence is 17 residues long. CDR1 and CDR2 (germline): SGHAT, FQNNGV. Turning to this clone: The antigen is not known. Its ends do not fully match the called genes, so a read error is possible.

Sequencing used immunoSEQ multiplex PCR; TCRdb keeps in-frame clones, though not all of them. The sample has about 15,000 clones; about 89% are singletons. This TCR derives from a human donor with Merkel cell carcinoma. The chain carries TRBV11-2 and TRBJ2-2; D is unresolved. Sequenced input: tumor tissue from Merkel cell carcinoma. The CDR3 DNA reads TGTGCCAGCAGCTTATTACCCTCGGGCCTCGGCACCGGAGAGCTGTTTTTT. Its protein is CASSLLPSGLGTGELFF.